This paragraph reports one TCR beta chain. The antigen remains undetermined. The assay was immunoSEQ multiplex PCR, and TCRdb's table has in-frame clones only and misses some. The data hold 25,000 to 35,000 clones, with 70% to 90% observed a single time. The data are from a study of a mutant IDH1 vaccine in newly diagnosed glioma. Across the study: Prior therapy was radiotherapy, temozolomide, or both; most received both. Findings and caveats of the study: Changes to the top peripheral T cell clonotypes appeared unrelated to pseudoprogression.

Time point meaning: baseline, week 1 (first vaccination visit). Treatment specified: pre-vaccination baseline after standard-of-care therapy. CDR1 and CDR2 from the germline V gene are SQVTM and ANQGSEA. The CDR3 spans 18 residues. V gave up 4 bases and J gave up 0 bases; unmatched junction bases: 11. This chain links TRBV29-1 with TRBJ2-1; TRBD2 agrees at 11 bases. Sequencing used PBMCs, obtained from a glioma patient treated with radiotherapy, temozolomide or both. The TCR was taken from a woman between 35 and 50 years old with glioma. The DNA for the CDR3 is TGCAGCGTTGTTTTGGGAGGGACTAGCGGATACTCCTACAATGAGCAGTTCTTC. Translated, it gives CSVVLGGTSGYSYNEQFF.